One T cell receptor beta chain is described in this entry. Its antigen is currently unknown. The source of the sample is a study of T cell responses to AZD1222 COVID-19 vaccine. General study findings and limits: Epitopes outside B.1.351 and B.1.1.7 mutated regions reportedly drew nearly half of spike TCRs. Most donors were white British, females outnumbered males, and clonal diversity was possibly underestimated. Spike as a whole was targeted by vaccine-associated CD4 TCRs, dominant at 160-218 and 743-854. Compared with day 0, the breadth and depth of the Spike-specific TCR repertoire rose significantly after two doses of AZD1222.

Germline V CDR1 and CDR2: KGHDR, SFDVKD. The CDR3 is made up of 16 amino acids. The V and J ends lost 4 bases and 2 bases respectively, with 14 bases between them. Assay used: immunoSEQ multiplex PCR; TCRdb lists only in-frame clones, some missing. This table holds 160,000 or so clones, around 87% found once. The clonotype originates from an adult who received the AZD1222 COVID-19 vaccine. This chain connects TRBV24-1 to TRBJ1-5; D might be TRBD1 (5 bases). The sample consisted of peripheral blood, taken 28 days after the second AZD1222 dose. The CDR3 region is CATSESGLVGNQPQHF. DNA for the CDR3: TGTGCCACCAGTGAATCGGGACTTGTTGGCAATCAGCCCCAGCATTTT.